This T cell receptor beta chain was sequenced during a study of siplizumab effects on memory and regulatory T cells. CDR3 length: 12 amino acids. V trimming: 9 bases; J trimming: 6 bases; junction bases outside the gene matches: 7. In germline, CDR1 is SNHLY, CDR2 FYNNEI. Sequencing used immunoSEQ multiplex PCR; TCRdb keeps in-frame clones, though not all of them. The data hold thousands of clones, with about 72% observed a single time. This sequence was found in a human donor in good health. Sequencing was performed on effector memory CD8+ T cells sorted from blood. Described subset: unstimulated CD8+ effector memory T cells. The chain links TRBV2 to TRBJ2-7; 8 nucleotides line up with TRBD2. DNA for the CDR3: TGTGCCAGTTTAGCGGGAAGCAGCGAGCAGTACTTC. It translates to CASLAGSSEQYF.